This is a list of T cell receptor beta chains from one sample in a study of blood T cell repertoires in COVID-19. The assay was immunoSEQ multiplex PCR, and TCRdb's table has in-frame clones only and misses some. The table records over 200,000 clones, nearly 85% of them present only once. The source material was peripheral blood. The receptors originated from a woman aged 30 to 39 with COVID-19, enrolled during active disease. CDR3s include the opening cysteine and the closing phenylalanine or tryptophan. Each record gives: V gene, D gene, clone size, J gene, CDR3 protein, CDR3 DNA. A D gene is named only where the DNA matches it firmly. Clone size is not always given. Where it is, it says once, few, many or a class for expanded clones.

V: TRBV5-4; D: TRBD1; size: NA; J: TRBJ2-3; CDR3: CASSPGGRGTTTDTQYF; DNA: TGTGCCAGCAGCCCGGGCGGCAGGGGGACAACAACAGATACGCAGTATTTT
V: TRBV7-9; D: NA; size: NA; J: TRBJ1-2; CDR3: CASSLAVTASNYGYTF; DNA: TGTGCCAGCAGCTTAGCAGTTACTGCATCGAACTATGGCTACACCTTC
V: TRBV10-3; D: NA; size: NA; J: TRBJ2-7; CDR3: CAIRGAGVSYEQYF; DNA: TGTGCCATCAGGGGAGCGGGTGTCTCCTACGAGCAGTACTTC
V: TRBV4-1; D: NA; size: NA; J: TRBJ2-1; CDR3: CASSQESLATSYNEQFF; DNA: TGCGCCAGCAGCCAAGAATCCCTAGCCACCTCCTACAATGAGCAGTTCTTC
V: TRBV9; D: NA; size: NA; J: TRBJ2-3; CDR3: CASSERGNLADTQYF; DNA: TGTGCCAGCAGCGAGAGGGGGAACCTGGCAGATACGCAGTATTTT
V: TRBV24-1; D: NA; size: NA; J: TRBJ2-3; CDR3: CATSDPTASSTDTQYF; DNA: TGTGCCACCAGTGATCCGACAGCTTCTAGCACAGATACGCAGTATTTT
V: TRBV6-5; D: NA; size: NA; J: TRBJ2-7; CDR3: CASTAPGDYEQYF; DNA: TGTGCCAGCACCGCCCCGGGGGATTACGAGCAGTACTTC
V: TRBV4-3; D: NA; size: NA; J: TRBJ2-6; CDR3: CASSQTVSGANVLTF; DNA: TGCGCCAGCAGCCAAACAGTCTCTGGGGCCAACGTCCTGACTTTC
V: TRBV9; D: TRBD1; size: NA; J: TRBJ2-1; CDR3: CASSTGRTGLYEQFF; DNA: TGTGCCAGCAGCACGGGTCGGACAGGGCTCTATGAGCAGTTCTTC
V: TRBV20-1; D: TRBD2; size: few; J: TRBJ2-1; CDR3: CSIRGGGEQFF; DNA: TGCAGCATCCGGGGGGGCGGTGAGCAGTTCTTC
V: TRBV3-1/TRBV3-2; D: NA; size: NA; J: TRBJ1-4; CDR3: CASSQVCRQGSEKLFF; DNA: TGTGCCAGCAGCCAAGTCTGCCGCCAGGGGAGTGAAAAACTGTTTTTT
V: TRBV6-6; D: NA; size: few; J: TRBJ1-3; CDR3: CASSSPGGTGNTIYF; DNA: TGTGCCAGCAGTTCCCCAGGAGGGACTGGAAACACCATATATTTT
V: TRBV27; D: NA; size: few; J: TRBJ1-4; CDR3: CASGPVGGASNEKLFF; DNA: TGTGCCAGCGGCCCCGTCGGCGGAGCGTCTAATGAAAAACTGTTTTTT
V: TRBV9; D: TRBD2; size: NA; J: TRBJ2-1; CDR3: CASSVGLAVYNEQFF; DNA: TGTGCCAGCAGCGTAGGGCTAGCGGTCTACAATGAGCAGTTCTTC
V: TRBV5-1; D: NA; size: few; J: TRBJ2-7; CDR3: CASSLGQPLSYEQYF; DNA: TGCGCCAGCAGCTTGGGACAGCCTCTCTCCTACGAGCAGTACTTC
V: TRBV7-2; D: NA; size: few; J: TRBJ2-7; CDR3: CASSSDYFSYEQYF; DNA: TGTGCCAGCAGCTCGGACTACTTTTCCTACGAGCAGTACTTC
V: TRBV6-5; D: NA; size: once; J: TRBJ1-2; CDR3: CASSYSSGIGNYGYTF; DNA: TGTGCCAGCAGTTACTCATCGGGGATAGGTAACTATGGCTACACCTTC
V: TRBV27; D: TRBD2; size: NA; J: TRBJ2-7; CDR3: CASGNPNLAGDYEQYF; DNA: TGTGCCAGCGGTAATCCCAACCTAGCGGGAGACTACGAGCAGTACTTC
V: TRBV6-5; D: TRBD2; size: NA; J: TRBJ2-3; CDR3: CASRPLAGIADTQYF; DNA: TGTGCCAGCAGGCCTCTAGCGGGGATCGCAGATACGCAGTATTTT
V: TRBV2; D: NA; size: NA; J: TRBJ1-2; CDR3: CAGAKVPHYTF; DNA: TGTGCCGGGGCCAAAGTCCCTCACTACACCTTC
V: TRBV7-9; D: NA; size: NA; J: TRBJ1-5; CDR3: CASSRGTSNQPQHF; DNA: TGTGCCAGCTCCCGGGGAACAAGCAATCAGCCCCAGCATTTT
V: TRBV6-1; D: TRBD1; size: NA; J: TRBJ1-2; CDR3: CASSDADRGGYTF; DNA: TGTGCCAGCAGTGATGCGGACAGGGGTGGCTACACCTTC
V: TRBV6-5; D: TRBD1; size: once; J: TRBJ1-3; CDR3: CASRDRSSGGNTIYF; DNA: TGTGCCAGCAGGGACAGGTCCTCTGGGGGAAACACCATATATTTT
V: TRBV13; D: TRBD2; size: NA; J: TRBJ2-1; CDR3: CASSLGLAGHYNEQFF; DNA: TGTGCCAGCAGCTTAGGGCTAGCGGGACACTACAATGAGCAGTTCTTC
V: TRBV18; D: TRBD1; size: many; J: TRBJ1-2; CDR3: CASSPLDRANYGYTF; DNA: TGTGCCAGCTCACCATTAGACAGGGCAAACTATGGCTACACCTTC
V: TRBV30; D: TRBD1; size: NA; J: TRBJ1-4; CDR3: CAWSPPTGGTEKLFF; DNA: TGTGCCTGGAGTCCCCCGACAGGGGGCACTGAAAAACTGTTTTTT
V: TRBV7-2; D: NA; size: NA; J: TRBJ2-5; CDR3: CASSTTRLSQETQYF; DNA: TGTGCCAGCAGCACCACGAGACTGAGCCAAGAGACCCAGTACTTC
V: TRBV24-1; D: NA; size: NA; J: TRBJ2-3; CDR3: CATSDLRSGSTDTQYF; DNA: TGTGCCACCAGTGATTTGAGGTCAGGGTCCACAGATACGCAGTATTTT
V: TRBV5-8; D: NA; size: NA; J: TRBJ1-1; CDR3: CASSLFVGARDTEAFF; DNA: TGTGCCAGCAGCTTGTTCGTGGGGGCGCGGGACACTGAAGCTTTCTTT
V: TRBV20-1; D: NA; size: NA; J: TRBJ2-5; CDR3: CSASSRAETQYF; DNA: TGCAGTGCTAGTTCCAGGGCAGAGACCCAGTACTTC
V: TRBV7-2; D: TRBD2; size: NA; J: TRBJ2-7; CDR3: CASSFTSEIYYEQYF; DNA: TGTGCCAGCAGCTTCACTAGCGAAATATACTACGAGCAGTACTTC
V: TRBV30; D: NA; size: NA; J: TRBJ2-7; CDR3: CASLKGDHEQYF; DNA: TGTGCCTCTTTAAAGGGGGACCACGAGCAGTACTTC
V: TRBV30; D: NA; size: few; J: TRBJ2-7; CDR3: CAWSASYEQYF; DNA: TGTGCCTGGAGTGCCTCTTACGAGCAGTACTTC
V: TRBV7-9; D: NA; size: NA; J: TRBJ2-7; CDR3: CASSLDAGAEQYF; DNA: TGTGCCAGCAGCTTAGATGCAGGGGCGGAGCAGTACTTC
V: TRBV30; D: NA; size: NA; J: TRBJ2-5; CDR3: CAWSVIGVETQYF; DNA: TGTGCCTGGAGTGTGATAGGGGTAGAGACCCAGTACTTC
V: TRBV3-1/TRBV3-2; D: TRBD1; size: few; J: TRBJ1-2; CDR3: CASSFADRGNYGYTF; DNA: TGTGCCAGCAGCTTTGCTGACAGGGGGAACTATGGCTACACCTTC
V: TRBV28; D: TRBD1; size: NA; J: TRBJ1-2; CDR3: CASSPGQGAGGYTF; DNA: TGTGCCAGCAGCCCCGGACAGGGGGCTGGCGGCTACACCTTC
V: TRBV5-1; D: TRBD1; size: NA; J: TRBJ2-1; CDR3: CASGMTGRNNEQFF; DNA: TGCGCCAGCGGGATGACAGGGCGGAACAATGAGCAGTTCTTC
V: TRBV6-5; D: TRBD1; size: NA; J: TRBJ2-2; CDR3: CASKGQGGHGELFF; DNA: TGTGCCAGCAAGGGACAGGGTGGGCACGGGGAGCTGTTTTTT
V: TRBV4-1; D: NA; size: NA; J: TRBJ2-5; CDR3: CASSRLPNSERETQYF; DNA: TGCGCCAGCAGCCGGTTACCCAACTCCGAAAGAGAGACCCAGTACTTC
V: TRBV7-2; D: NA; size: few; J: TRBJ1-1; CDR3: CASSSMGEGEAFF; DNA: TGTGCCAGCAGCTCTATGGGGGAGGGTGAAGCTTTCTTT
V: TRBV9; D: TRBD2; size: NA; J: TRBJ2-3; CDR3: CASSASGRAQYF; DNA: TGTGCCAGCAGCGCGAGCGGGAGGGCGCAGTATTTT
V: TRBV28; D: TRBD1; size: NA; J: TRBJ1-6; CDR3: CASSSGTGRSPLHF; DNA: TGTGCCAGCAGTTCCGGGACAGGGCGGTCACCCCTCCACTTT
V: TRBV27; D: NA; size: NA; J: TRBJ1-1; CDR3: CASSLAQNTEAFF; DNA: TGTGCCAGCAGTTTGGCCCAAAACACTGAAGCTTTCTTT
V: TRBV11-2; D: NA; size: NA; J: TRBJ1-4; CDR3: CASSRGREVGEKLFF; DNA: TGTGCCAGCAGCCGGGGCAGGGAGGTTGGTGAAAAACTGTTTTTT
V: TRBV7-9; D: NA; size: NA; J: TRBJ2-7; CDR3: CASSPAKGGQYSNEQYF; DNA: TGTGCCAGCAGCCCCGCGAAGGGGGGGCAGTATTCCAACGAGCAGTACTTC
V: TRBV20-1; D: NA; size: NA; J: TRBJ2-3; CDR3: CTLQAGDTQYF; DNA: TGCACCCTACAGGCAGGAGATACGCAGTATTTT
V: TRBV12-5; D: NA; size: NA; J: TRBJ2-7; CDR3: CASTGVREQYF; DNA: TGTGCTAGTACCGGGGTCAGGGAGCAGTACTTC
V: TRBV6-2/TRBV6-3; D: NA; size: NA; J: TRBJ1-4; CDR3: CASSYSREGAGGEKLFF; DNA: TGTGCCAGCAGTTACTCCAGAGAAGGGGCCGGCGGTGAAAAACTGTTTTTT
V: TRBV3-1/TRBV3-2; D: TRBD1; size: NA; J: TRBJ1-4; CDR3: CASSGGTDGFGKLFF; DNA: TGTGCCAGCAGCGGGGGGACAGATGGTTTCGGAAAACTGTTTTTT
V: TRBV5-6; D: NA; size: NA; J: TRBJ2-7; CDR3: CASSLTAGGQYF; DNA: TGTGCCAGCAGCTTGACAGCCGGGGGGCAGTACTTC
V: TRBV6-5; D: NA; size: NA; J: TRBJ1-3; CDR3: CASSYRGSGNTIYF; DNA: TGTGCCAGCAGTTACAGGGGCTCTGGAAACACCATATATTTT
V: TRBV25-1; D: TRBD1; size: once; J: TRBJ1-2; CDR3: CASGPIDRDGYTF; DNA: TGTGCCAGCGGTCCGATAGACAGGGATGGCTACACCTTC
V: TRBV5-1; D: TRBD2; size: NA; J: TRBJ2-2; CDR3: CASSSGLADNTGELFF; DNA: TGCGCCAGCAGCTCCGGACTAGCGGACAACACCGGGGAGCTGTTTTTT
V: TRBV27; D: NA; size: NA; J: TRBJ2-5; CDR3: CASRSHRGAWETQYF; DNA: TGTGCCAGCAGATCCCATCGGGGGGCCTGGGAGACCCAGTACTTC